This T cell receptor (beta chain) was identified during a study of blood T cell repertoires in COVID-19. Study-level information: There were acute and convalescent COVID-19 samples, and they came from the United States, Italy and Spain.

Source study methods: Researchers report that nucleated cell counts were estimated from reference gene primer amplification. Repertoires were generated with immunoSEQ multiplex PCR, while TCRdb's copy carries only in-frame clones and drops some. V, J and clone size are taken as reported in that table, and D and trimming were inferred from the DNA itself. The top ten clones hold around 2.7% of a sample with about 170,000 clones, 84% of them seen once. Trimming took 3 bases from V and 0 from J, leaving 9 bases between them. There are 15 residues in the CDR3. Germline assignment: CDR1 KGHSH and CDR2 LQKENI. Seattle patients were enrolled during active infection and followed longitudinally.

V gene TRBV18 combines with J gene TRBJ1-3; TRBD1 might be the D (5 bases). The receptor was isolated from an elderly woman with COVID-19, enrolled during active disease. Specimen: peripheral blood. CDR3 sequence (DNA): TGTGCCAGCTCACCCAGACAGCTCTCTGGAAACACCATATATTTT. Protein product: CASSPRQLSGNTIYF.